A selection of T cell receptor beta chains follows, all from one sample in a study of cytomegalovirus exposure and HLA in healthy donors. Libraries were prepared by immunoSEQ multiplex PCR; TCRdb keeps only in-frame clonotypes and omits some of them. The sample carries approximately 160,000 clones, around two thirds recorded once. Material for sequencing was PBMCs. These receptors were collected from a man between 45 and 60 years old in good health and CMV-seronegative. The CDR3 runs from the conserved cysteine through the conserved F or W. D genes are given only for firm matches. Size is stated for part of the rows, as once, few or many counts, or as a class when the clone is expanded.

>-|TRBV7-2|few|TRBJ2-4
TGTGCCAGCAGCTTAGTATTGGCGGGACAGTACAAAAACATTCAGTACTTC
CASSLVLAGQYKNIQYF
>TRBD1|TRBV29-1|-|TRBJ1-5
TGCAGCGTTAGAGGACAGGGGACGGATCAGCCCCAGCATTTT
CSVRGQGTDQPQHF
>TRBD1|TRBV20-1|-|TRBJ1-6
TGCAGTGCTGGGACAGATTCACCCCTCCACTTT
CSAGTDSPLHF
>TRBD1|TRBV27|-|TRBJ2-7
TGTGCCAGCAGTCTACAGGGGACCAGCTCCTACGAGCAGTACTTC
CASSLQGTSSYEQYF
>TRBD1|TRBV6-1|-|TRBJ1-3
TGTGCCAGCAGTGAAGTGGCAGGGGGCGTATCTGGAAACACCATATATTTT
CASSEVAGGVSGNTIYF
>TRBD2|TRBV28|-|TRBJ2-1
TGTGCCAGCACTCACCGAGGGCGGGGGGGGCCCTACAATGAGCAGTTCTTC
CASTHRGRGGPYNEQFF
>-|TRBV28|once|TRBJ2-2
TGTGCCAGCAGTCCGGCAGGGGTTGCGAACACCGGGGAGCTGTTTTTT
CASSPAGVANTGELFF
>TRBD1|TRBV28|-|TRBJ2-1
TGTGCCAGCAGACGGGACAGGGGATCCTACAATGAGCAGTTCTTC
CASRRDRGSYNEQFF
>-|TRBV6-1|once|TRBJ1-2
TGTGCCAGCAGTGAAAGGCAGGGGTCGCTCTACTATGGCTACACCTTC
CASSERQGSLYYGYTF
>-|TRBV19|-|TRBJ1-1
TGTGCCAGTAGAATAATGGGAGGGGGGAGGGATACTGAAGCTTTCTTT
CASRIMGGGRDTEAFF
>TRBD2|TRBV11-2|-|TRBJ2-3
TGTGCCAGCAAAGCGGGGGGGACCACAGATACGCAGTATTTT
CASKAGGTTDTQYF
>-|TRBV5-4|-|TRBJ2-3
TGTGCCAGCAGGCGCGCGGGGGCTCCGAGCACAGATACGCAGTATTTT
CASRRAGAPSTDTQYF
>-|TRBV28|-|TRBJ1-5
TGTGCCAGCAGTTTATCCAAGAGGGTAAGCAATCAGCCCCAGCATTTT
CASSLSKRVSNQPQHF
>-|TRBV4-3|-|TRBJ1-2
TGCGCCAGCAGCCAGGCGGGACGATCATCCTACACCTTC
CASSQAGRSSYTF
>TRBD2|TRBV9|-|TRBJ2-3
TGTGCCAGCAGCGTAAGCGGGATAGATACGCAGTATTTT
CASSVSGIDTQYF
>-|TRBV7-7|-|TRBJ2-5
TGTGCTAGCAGCCCTAGGGGCAGAACCCAAGAGACCCAGTACTTC
CASSPRGRTQETQYF
>-|TRBV5-1|-|TRBJ1-6
TGCGCCAGCAGCTTGGGTTCGGCAGGGGCTAATTCACCCCTCCACTTT
CASSLGSAGANSPLHF
>TRBD1|TRBV10-3|-|TRBJ1-6
TGTGCCATCAGTGCACGGACAGGGGAGAATTCACCCCTCCACTTT
CAISARTGENSPLHF
>-|TRBV9|-|TRBJ2-3
TGTGCCAGCAGCGGAGGACAGACAGATACGCAGTATTTT
CASSGGQTDTQYF
>-|TRBV11-2|few|TRBJ1-4
TGTGCCAGCAGCTCTAACAGAAATTCGAATGAAAAACTGTTTTTT
CASSSNRNSNEKLFF
>TRBD2|TRBV15|-|TRBJ2-5
TGTGCCACCAGCAGAGATATCGGACTAGCGGTAGAGACCCAGTACTTC
CATSRDIGLAVETQYF
>TRBD1|TRBV9|once|TRBJ2-5
TGTGCCAGCAGCGCGGACAGGGTCGTAGAGACCCAGTACTTC
CASSADRVVETQYF
>TRBD2|TRBV10-3|-|TRBJ2-1
TGTGCCATCAGTGAGGAGGGCGGGGGGATTTTGGGCGATGAGCAGTTCTTC
CAISEEGGGILGDEQFF
>TRBD1|TRBV19|-|TRBJ1-5
TGTGCCAGTAGTATGACAGGGGGCTCTAGCAATCAGCCCCAGCATTTT
CASSMTGGSSNQPQHF
>TRBD1|TRBV6-5|-|TRBJ1-1
TGTGCCAGCAGTCTACAGGGGACAGGAGCTTTCTTT
CASSLQGTGAFF
>TRBD1|TRBV7-9|-|TRBJ1-1
TGTGCCAGCAGCCACCGGGACAGCCAGTACACTGAAGCTTTCTTT
CASSHRDSQYTEAFF
>-|TRBV6-4|-|TRBJ2-7
TGTGCCAGCAGCTCCAGGAGGCGTGCGTGCCATTTGGTGGAGCAGTACTTC
CASSSRRRACHLVEQYF
>TRBD1|TRBV10-3|once|TRBJ1-3
TGTGCCGCAAAGCAGGGGGCAAATTCTGGAAACACCATATATTTT
CAAKQGANSGNTIYF
>TRBD1|TRBV7-8|-|TRBJ1-1
TGTGCCAGCAGCTTACCCGCGACAGGGAGGAACACTGAAGCTTTCTTT
CASSLPATGRNTEAFF
>-|TRBV19|-|TRBJ2-1
TGTGCCAGTAGCCCCGAGGAGGATGAGCAGTTCTTC
CASSPEEDEQFF
>-|TRBV5-1|-|TRBJ2-3
TGCGCCAGCAGCTTGCAAGATACGCAGTATTTT
CASSLQDTQYF
>TRBD2|TRBV6-5|-|TRBJ2-7
TGTGCCAGCAGCCGACAGCGCGGGAGCTACGAGCAGTACTTC
CASSRQRGSYEQYF
>TRBD2|TRBV5-1|-|TRBJ2-2
TGCGCCAGCAGCTCCCGGGTAGCGGGGCCCACCGGGGAGCTGTTTTTT
CASSSRVAGPTGELFF